These 13 T cell receptor beta chains originate from one sample sequenced in a study of blood T cell repertoires in COVID-19. TCRdb keeps only in-frame clones here, not all; method: immunoSEQ multiplex PCR. The sample carries about 99,000 clones, about 83% recorded once. Sequences were obtained from peripheral blood. Receptors originate from a man in his sixties or seventies with active or convalescent COVID-19.

The V call is TRBV28, the J call TRBJ2-5, with a weak D call TRBD2 (6 bases). In germline, CDR1 is MDHEN, CDR2 SYDVKM. The CDR3 extends over 15 amino acids. V lost 3 bases, J lost 5 bases, and 16 bases lay in between. The CDR3 nucleotides read TGTGCCAGCAGTTTGGGCGGGGCGCTCGGGGAGACCCAGTACTTC. This encodes CASSLGGALGETQYF.

This clone was counted at least ten times. The rearrangement links TRBV7-6 to TRBJ2-1; a possible D gene is TRBD2 (5 bases). The ends were cut back, 1 base at V and 4 bases at J, with 8 bases in the middle. CDR3 length: 14 amino acids. Germline assignment: CDR1 SGHVS and CDR2 FNYEAQ. CDR3 region: CASSLGGFYNEQFF. The DNA for the CDR3 is TGTGCCAGCAGCTTAGGAGGGTTTTACAATGAGCAGTTCTTC.

V usage is TRBV11-3 and J usage is TRBJ2-5; D possibly corresponds to TRBD1 (6 bases). Per germline, CDR1 SGHNT and CDR2 YENEEA. This CDR3 is built from 12 residues. V lost 8 bases to trimming and J lost 3 bases, with 10 bases between them. DNA for the CDR3: TGTGCCAGCCAGGGGCAGGAAGAGACCCAGTACTTC. Amino acid sequence: CASQGQEETQYF.

The chain joins TRBV27 to TRBJ1-1, with 7 bases lining up with TRBD1. CDR1 and CDR2 from the germline V gene are MNHEY and SMNVEV (reference sequence). The V segment lost 5 bases and the J segment 7 bases; nucleotides outside the gene matches: 13. The CDR3 is 15 amino acids. The CDR3 DNA sequence: TGTGCCAGCAGTGTTCCGACAGGGAGCCCCTATGAAGCTTTCTTT. The encoded protein is CASSVPTGSPYEAFF.

This clone was recorded only once. This chain connects TRBV2 to TRBJ2-2, with 8 bases fitting TRBD1. Germline V CDR1 and CDR2: SNHLY, FYNNEI. J was trimmed by 6 bases and V by 4 bases; bases with no gene match: 4. This CDR3 has 14 amino acids. CDR3 nucleotide sequence: TGTGCCAGCAGTGGGACAGGGATGGCCGGGGAGCTGTTTTTT. Protein product: CASSGTGMAGELFF.

The chain carries TRBV5-1 and TRBJ1-1, with D possibly matching TRBD1 (6 bases). This CDR3 contains 18 residues. Looked up from germline, CDR1 is SGHRS and CDR2 is YFSETQ. Trimming cost V 1 base and J 2 bases, with 21 bases left between them. CDR3 protein: CASSLFSTGRGLNTEAFF. Here the CDR3 DNA reads TGCGCCAGCAGCTTGTTCTCTACAGGGAGGGGTTTAAACACTGAAGCTTTCTTT.

The chain joins TRBV6-2 or TRBV6-3 to TRBJ1-4; 10 bases match TRBD1. This CDR3 has 18 amino acids. CDR1 is MNHEY, CDR2 SVGEGT, per germline. The ends lost 5 bases at V and 6 bases at J; junction bases unmatched: 15. CDR3 sequence reads: CASSQTPGQGTFDEKLFF. Here the CDR3 DNA reads TGTGCCAGCAGTCAGACTCCGGGACAGGGGACCTTCGATGAAAAACTGTTTTTT.

This rearrangement joins TRBV6-5 to TRBJ1-1; 8 nucleotides align to TRBD1. V lost 0 bases, J lost 8 bases, and 8 bases stayed unmatched. The CDR3 is made up of 15 amino acids. In germline, CDR1 is MNHEY, CDR2 SVGAGI. CDR3 region: CASSYSDRAGSEAFF. The CDR3 DNA is TGTGCCAGCAGTTACTCGGACAGGGCGGGATCGGAAGCTTTCTTT.

This chain links TRBV19 with TRBJ2-7, with 14 bases fitting TRBD2. V gave up 4 bases and J gave up 5 bases; unmatched junction bases: 10. The CDR3 length is 17 residues. From germline, CDR1 is LNHDA and CDR2 SQIVND (reference sequence). This CDR3 is CASSTGTSGGSRNEQYF. CDR3 in DNA: TGTGCCAGTAGTACCGGGACTAGCGGGGGATCAAGGAACGAGCAGTACTTC. The full variable domain, rest sourced from reference TRBV19 and TRBJ2-7, is DGGITQSPKYLFRKEGQNVTLSCEQNLNHDAMYWYRQDPGQGLRLIYYSQIVNDFQKGDIAEGYSVSREKKESFPLTVTSAQKNPTAFYLCASSTGTSGGSRNEQYFGPGTRLTVT.

V and J are TRBV19 and TRBJ1-2; D is unresolved. CDR1 is LNHDA and CDR2 is SQIVND in the germline V gene (reference sequence). The CDR3 is made up of 14 amino acids. V lost 6 bases and J lost 0, with 11 bases in between. In nucleotides, the CDR3 is TGTGCCAGTAGGAGGAAGGAAACTAACTATGGCTACACCTTC. It is translated as CASRRKETNYGYTF.

The rearrangement joins TRBV7-2 to TRBJ1-2; 11 positions match TRBD1. The J segment lost 4 bases and the V segment lost 4 bases, leaving 11 bases of the junction unmatched. This CDR3 comprises 17 residues. Germline V gene data show CDR1 as SGHTA and CDR2 as FQGNSA. CDR3 coding DNA: TGTGCCAGCAGCTCTCAAAAAGGGACAGGGGGACTCTATGGCTACACCTTC. Translated: CASSSQKGTGGLYGYTF. The variable domain in full, completed from reference TRBV7-2 and TRBJ1-2, reads GAGVSQSPSNKVTEKGKDVELRCDPISGHTALYWYRQSLGQGLEFLIYFQGNSAPDKSGLPSDRFSAERTGGSVSTLTIQRTQQEDSAVYLCASSSQKGTGGLYGYTFGSGTRLTVV.

This chain uses TRBV19 with TRBJ2-3; possible D gene TRBD1, 5 bases. CDR1 is LNHDA, CDR2 SQIVND, per germline (reference sequence). The CDR3 is made up of 15 amino acids. Trimming stripped 6 bases from V and 2 bases from J, with 15 bases between. CDR3 sequence reads: CASSPLDRDTDTQYF. In DNA form, the CDR3 reads TGTGCCAGTAGCCCCCTTGACAGAGACACAGATACGCAGTATTTT.

The chain is built from TRBV2 and TRBJ1-4, with D possibly matching TRBD1 (6 bases). Germline loops: CDR1 SNHLY, CDR2 FYNNEI. This CDR3 contains 15 residues. With 4 bases removed from V and 4 bases from J, the gap between germline ends came to 13 bases. The CDR3 spells CASSGQGLVNEKLFF. The CDR3 coding sequence is TGTGCCAGCAGTGGTCAGGGGTTGGTTAATGAAAAACTGTTTTTT.